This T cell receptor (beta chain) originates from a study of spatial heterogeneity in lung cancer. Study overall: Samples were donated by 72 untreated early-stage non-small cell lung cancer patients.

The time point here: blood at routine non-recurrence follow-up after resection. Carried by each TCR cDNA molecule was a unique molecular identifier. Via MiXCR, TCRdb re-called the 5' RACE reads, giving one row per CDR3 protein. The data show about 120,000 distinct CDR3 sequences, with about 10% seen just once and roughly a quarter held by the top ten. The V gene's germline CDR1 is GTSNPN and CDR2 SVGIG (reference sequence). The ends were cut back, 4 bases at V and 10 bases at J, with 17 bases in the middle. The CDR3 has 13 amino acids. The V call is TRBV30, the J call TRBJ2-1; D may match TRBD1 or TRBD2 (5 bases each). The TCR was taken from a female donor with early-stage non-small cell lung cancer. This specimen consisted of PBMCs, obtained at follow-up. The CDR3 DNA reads TGTGCCTGGATCCGCCAAATGGGGGAGGAGCAGTTCTTC. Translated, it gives CAWIRQMGEEQFF.